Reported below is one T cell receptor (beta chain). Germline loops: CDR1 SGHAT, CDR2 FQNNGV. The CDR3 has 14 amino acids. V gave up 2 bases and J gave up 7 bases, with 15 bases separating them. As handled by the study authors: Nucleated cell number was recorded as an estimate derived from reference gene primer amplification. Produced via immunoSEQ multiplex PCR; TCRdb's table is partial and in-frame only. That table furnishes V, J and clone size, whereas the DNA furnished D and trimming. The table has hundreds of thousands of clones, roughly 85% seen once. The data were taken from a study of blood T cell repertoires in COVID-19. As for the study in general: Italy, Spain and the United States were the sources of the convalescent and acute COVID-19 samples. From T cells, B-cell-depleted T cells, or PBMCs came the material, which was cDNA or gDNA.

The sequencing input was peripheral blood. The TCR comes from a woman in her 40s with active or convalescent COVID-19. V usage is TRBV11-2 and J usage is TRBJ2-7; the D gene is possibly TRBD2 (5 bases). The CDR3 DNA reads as TGTGCCAGCAGCTTAAGGCAGCGGACCCTGGAGCAGTACTTC. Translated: CASSLRQRTLEQYF.